The 24 T cell receptor beta chains reported below all come from one sample, sequenced in a study of CD8+ T cells in alopecia areata. After isolation, RNA underwent reverse transcription to generate cDNA as the sequencing template. Sequencing used immunoSEQ multiplex PCR; TCRdb keeps in-frame clones, though not all of them. The sample consists of about 74,000 clones, 25% to 35% of them appearing once. Treatment given: oral pan-JAK inhibitor, 5-10 mg twice daily. Source: CD8+ T cells sorted from blood, taken at week 4, from a patient treated with tofacitinib. The receptors originated from a human donor with alopecia areata.

This clone came up a few times. CDR3 sequence: CASSSSGRNTGDEQYF. The DNA of the CDR3 is TGCGCCAGCAGCTCTAGCGGGAGGAATACCGGTGACGAGCAGTACTTC. V and J are TRBV5-1 and TRBJ2-7; 11 nucleotides align to TRBD2. This CDR3 comprises 16 residues. After removal of 3 bases from V and 5 bases from J, the junction contained 10 bases not matched to a gene. From germline, CDR1 is SGHRS and CDR2 YFSETQ.

This chain joins TRBV28 and TRBJ1-5; no clear D gene. V lost 7 bases and J 0 bases, leaving 10 bases between the germline ends. This CDR3 region has 14 residues. The germline V gene has CDR1 MDHEN and CDR2 SYDVKM. The CDR3 DNA is TGTGCCAGCATCCGTGGAGTTAGCAATCAGCCCCAGCATTTT. Translating gives CASIRGVSNQPQHF.

This clone has only a few counts. The chain couples TRBV7-6 to TRBJ1-5, with 8 bases matching TRBD1. Germline V gene sequence: CDR1 SGHVS, CDR2 FNYEAQ. CDR3 length: 17 amino acids. The V and J ends lost 5 bases and 7 bases, in that order; junction bases with no gene match: 16. The CDR3: CASSQEGGQAGRQPQHF. CDR3 in DNA: TGTGCCAGCAGCCAAGAAGGGGGACAGGCGGGTAGACAGCCCCAGCATTTT.

This chain joins TRBV7-9 and TRBJ2-5; 8 positions match TRBD2. The V and J ends lost 6 bases and 0 bases, in that order; junction bases with no gene match: 15. Germline V gene lookup returns CDR1 SEHNR and CDR2 FQNEAQ (reference sequence). The CDR3 is 18 residues long. This CDR3 is CASSPTVVAGSYQETQYF. In nucleotides, the CDR3 is TGTGCCAGCAGTCCTACCGTGGTAGCGGGATCGTACCAAGAGACCCAGTACTTC.

The chain is built from TRBV27 and TRBJ1-5; the D gene is possibly TRBD1 (5 bases). Trimming removed 6 bases at V and 0 bases at J, with 12 bases between. The CDR3 sequence is 15 residues long. The germline V gene has CDR1 MNHEY and CDR2 SMNVEV (reference sequence). DNA for the CDR3: TGTGCCAGCAGCCCCCTCGGGGCTAGCAATCAGCCCCAGCATTTT. Translation: CASSPLGASNQPQHF.

This clone was counted only a few times. V is TRBV7-9 and J is TRBJ2-7, with 11 positions matching TRBD1. Trimming cost V 3 bases and J 3 bases; bases outside gene matches: 1. The CDR3 covers 14 residues. In germline, CDR1 is SEHNR, CDR2 FQNEAQ (reference sequence). The CDR3 region has the DNA TGTGCCAGCAGCTTTGGGACAGGGGGCTACGAGCAGTACTTC. It yields the protein CASSFGTGGYEQYF.

The chain is built from TRBV11-2 and TRBJ2-7; 8 nucleotides align to TRBD1. The CDR3 consists of 15 residues. Germline V gene data show CDR1 as SGHAT and CDR2 as FQNNGV. After removal of 5 bases from V and 2 bases from J, the junction contained 8 bases not matched to a gene. Here the CDR3 DNA reads TGTGCCAGCAGCCCACGGGACAGGATGACCTACGAGCAGTACTTC. Amino acid sequence: CASSPRDRMTYEQYF. The entire variable domain, with the rest obtained from reference TRBV11-2 and TRBJ2-7, is as follows: EAGVAQSPRYKIIEKRQSVAFWCNPISGHATLYWYQQILGQGPKLLIQFQNNGVVDDSQLPKDRFSAERLKGVDSTLKIQPAKLEDSAVYLCASSPRDRMTYEQYFGPGTRLTVT.

CDR3 sequence: CASSSGRALYNEQFF. CDR3 in DNA: TGTGCCAGCAGCTCCGGGAGGGCCTTATACAATGAGCAGTTCTTC. The chain has TRBV7-8 and TRBJ2-1, with 8 nucleotides matching TRBD2. Germline V gene lookup returns CDR1 SGHVS and CDR2 FQNEAQ. After removal of 4 bases from V and 4 bases from J, the junction contained 6 bases not matched to a gene. CDR3 length: 15 amino acids.

This clone appeared a few times. This sequence joins TRBV30 and TRBJ2-1, with 11 bases fitting TRBD2. Trimming at V came to 4 bases and at J to 4 bases, leaving 6 bases not matched to a gene. The CDR3 loop spans 15 amino acids. CDR1 and CDR2 from the germline V gene are GTSNPN and SVGIG (reference sequence). For the CDR3, the DNA is TGTGCCTGGATTTCTAGCGGGAGGATGTACAATGAGCAGTTCTTC. Residues: CAWISSGRMYNEQFF.

The CDR3 reads CASSHLPGQGAKNIQYF. CDR3 bases: TGCGCCAGCAGCCACCTCCCGGGACAGGGTGCCAAAAACATTCAGTACTTC. This rearrangement joins TRBV4-1 to TRBJ2-4; 9 positions match TRBD1. This CDR3 is built from 17 residues. V lost 3 bases and J lost 1; bases outside the gene matches: 7. Germline V CDR1 and CDR2: MGHRA, YSYEKL.

V usage is TRBV6-5 and J usage is TRBJ2-1; D remains ambiguous. Trimming shortened V by 0 bases and J by 2 bases, and 5 bases separated the two germline ends. This CDR3 region has 14 residues. In germline, CDR1 is MNHEY, CDR2 SVGAGI. The CDR3 DNA sequence: TGTGCCAGCAGTTACTCAGGGACCTACAATGAGCAGTTCTTC. Translated: CASSYSGTYNEQFF.

The V call is TRBV29-1, the J call TRBJ1-1; D call uncertain. With 4 bases removed from V and 1 base from J, the gap between germline ends came to 4 bases. CDR1 and CDR2 (germline): SQVTM, ANQGSEA. This CDR3 contains 11 residues. This chain's CDR3 is CSVAENTEAFF. CDR3 coding DNA: TGCAGCGTTGCAGAGAACACTGAAGCTTTCTTT.

The chain couples TRBV27 to TRBJ2-1; maybe TRBD1 (6 bases). The CDR3 is 16 amino acids. Germline loops: CDR1 MNHEY, CDR2 SMNVEV (reference sequence). Between the trimmed V and J ends, which lost 4 bases and 8 bases, there was a span of 21 bases. The CDR3 here is CASSYLTGIQRDEQFF. Written as DNA, the CDR3 is TGTGCCAGCAGTTACCTTACAGGGATTCAACGCGATGAGCAGTTCTTC.

This clone has only a few counts. The rearrangement joins TRBV29-1 to TRBJ2-7; D is perhaps TRBD1 (5 bases). Germline V gene data show CDR1 as SQVTM and CDR2 as ANQGSEA. Trimming removed 4 bases at V and 6 bases at J, with 13 bases between. The CDR3 has 12 amino acids. Here the CDR3 DNA reads TGCAGCGTTGTAGGCAGGGCCTTCGAGCAGTACTTC. Translation: CSVVGRAFEQYF.

V usage is TRBV4-1 and J usage is TRBJ1-5; D not resolved. Deletions cut 2 bases from V and 7 bases from J, with 9 bases between. CDR1 and CDR2 from the germline V gene are MGHRA and YSYEKL. The CDR3 is made up of 13 amino acids. This chain's CDR3 is CASSQTVGQPQHF. The CDR3 nucleotides are TGCGCCAGCAGCCAAACCGTAGGGCAGCCCCAGCATTTT.

This clone was counted between two and nine times. CDR3 in DNA: TGCAGCGCCACGAGGCGGGGTGTTCCCTACAATGAGCAGTTCTTC. This encodes CSATRRGVPYNEQFF. This chain uses TRBV29-1 with TRBJ2-1; D possibly corresponds to TRBD2 (6 bases). This CDR3 comprises 15 residues. CDR1 SQVTM and CDR2 ANQGSEA come from the germline V gene. Trimming removed 7 bases at V and 2 bases at J, with 18 bases between.

This clone was counted once. This sequence joins TRBV25-1 and TRBJ2-7; 7 positions match TRBD1. The CDR3 is made up of 12 amino acids. Trimming removed 10 bases from V and 3 bases from J; junction bases left unmatched: 6. Per germline, CDR1 MGHDK and CDR2 SYGVNS. In nucleotides, the CDR3 is TGTGCCACCTCAGGGGGTATCTACGAGCAGTACTTC. It yields the protein CATSGGIYEQYF.

This clone was recorded a few times. Additional DNA sequences in this sample encode the identical CDR3. V gene TRBV30 combines with J gene TRBJ1-1; D ambiguous. Between the trimmed V and J ends, which lost 0 bases and 1 base, there was a span of 6 bases. CDR3 length: 13 amino acids. Germline V gene lookup returns CDR1 GTSNPN and CDR2 SVGIG (reference sequence). CDR3 sequence (DNA): TGTGCCTGGAGTGTACTCGGGAACACTGAAGCTTTCTTT. The encoded protein is CAWSVLGNTEAFF.

This chain links TRBV29-1 with TRBJ2-7; 7 positions agree with TRBD2. With V trimmed by 6 bases and J by 0 bases, 2 bases remained unmatched. Germline-derived CDR1 and CDR2 are SQVTM and ANQGSEA. The CDR3 is 12 residues long. The CDR3: CSVRGSSYEQYF. CDR3 coding DNA: TGCAGCGTCCGCGGGAGCTCCTACGAGCAGTACTTC.

The chain carries TRBV30 and TRBJ2-3; no definite D call. The V end was cut by 0 bases, the J end by 4 bases, with 14 bases between. The CDR3 runs 15 residues. Germline loops: CDR1 GTSNPN, CDR2 SVGIG (reference sequence). The CDR3 is CAWSVHYASADTQYF. The CDR3, as DNA: TGTGCCTGGAGTGTACATTACGCGTCGGCAGATACGCAGTATTTT. Looking up the rest from reference TRBV30 and TRBJ2-3 gives the full variable domain: SQTIHQWPATLVQPVGSPLSLECTVEGTSNPNLYWYRQAAGRGLQLLFYSVGIGQISSEVPQNLSASRPQDRQFILSSKKLLLSDSGFYLCAWSVHYASADTQYFGPGTRLTVL.

This clone was counted between two and nine times. The rearrangement links TRBV29-1 to TRBJ2-1; D not certain. This CDR3 is built from 13 residues. Deletions cut 5 bases from V and 5 bases from J, with 13 bases between. Germline-derived CDR1 and CDR2 are SQVTM and ANQGSEA. CDR3 protein: CSVPGRSHNEQFF. The CDR3, as DNA: TGCAGCGTTCCGGGCAGGTCCCACAATGAGCAGTTCTTC.

The CDR3 DNA reads as TGTGCCAGCAGCGTAGAATTAGCGGGAGTTGGTGAGCAGTTCTTC. Protein: CASSVELAGVGEQFF. The V call is TRBV9, the J call TRBJ2-1; 9 bases are shared with TRBD2. Germline values: CDR1 SGDLS, CDR2 YYNGEE. V lost 0 bases, J lost 9 bases, and 7 bases stayed unmatched. This CDR3 has 15 amino acids.

CDR3 region: CASSLARDSSTDTQYF. The CDR3 bases are TGTGCCAGCAGCTTAGCGAGGGACAGTAGCACAGATACGCAGTATTTT. This rearrangement joins TRBV7-8 to TRBJ2-3, with TRBD1 identical over 7 bases. Trimming cost V 0 bases and J 0 bases; bases outside gene matches: 3. Looked up from germline, CDR1 is SGHVS and CDR2 is FQNEAQ. The CDR3 length is 16 residues.

This chain links TRBV4-1 with TRBJ2-1; D may be TRBD2 (5 bases). Germline CDR1 is MGHRA and CDR2 is YSYEKL. The CDR3 consists of 16 residues. Trimming shortened V by 0 bases and J by 4 bases, and 13 bases separated the two germline ends. CDR3 nucleotides: TGCGCCAGCAGCCAAGAGCGGGCGGCATCATACAATGAGCAGTTCTTC. It specifies CASSQERAASYNEQFF.